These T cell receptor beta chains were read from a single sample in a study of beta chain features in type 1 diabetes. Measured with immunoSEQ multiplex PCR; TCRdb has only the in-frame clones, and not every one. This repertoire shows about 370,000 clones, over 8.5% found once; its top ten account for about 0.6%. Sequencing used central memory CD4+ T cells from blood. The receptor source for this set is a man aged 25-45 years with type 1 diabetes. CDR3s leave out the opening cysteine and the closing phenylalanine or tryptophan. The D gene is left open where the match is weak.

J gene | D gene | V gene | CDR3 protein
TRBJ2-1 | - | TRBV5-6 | ASSLDTGAYNEQF
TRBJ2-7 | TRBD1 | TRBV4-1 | ASSQVGTGDFYEQY
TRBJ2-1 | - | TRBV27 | ASSLSWTVHNEQF
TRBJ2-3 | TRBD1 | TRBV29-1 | SFDRGLDTQY
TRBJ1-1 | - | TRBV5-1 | ASSLDGVANTEAF
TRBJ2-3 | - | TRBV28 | ASSRTRGADTQY
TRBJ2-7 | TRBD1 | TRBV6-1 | ASSHRQGNEQY
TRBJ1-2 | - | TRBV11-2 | ASSLEGAAYGYT
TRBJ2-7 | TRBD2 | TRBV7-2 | ASSLKTSGTYEQY
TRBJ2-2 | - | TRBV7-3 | ASSLGRNTGELF
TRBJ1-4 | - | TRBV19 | ASGDLNEKLF
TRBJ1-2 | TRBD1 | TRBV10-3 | AISVPGGGNDYGYT
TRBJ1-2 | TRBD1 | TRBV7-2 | ASSSSDRGRGYT
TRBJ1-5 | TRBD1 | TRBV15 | ATSRDILGVGQGDQPQH
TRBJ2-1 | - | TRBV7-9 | ASSPQPGRSSYNEQF
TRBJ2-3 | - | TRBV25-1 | ASSDPLNQVTQY
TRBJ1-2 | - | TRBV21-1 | ASNTGYNYGYT
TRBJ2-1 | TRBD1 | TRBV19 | ASSTPGQGKNEQF
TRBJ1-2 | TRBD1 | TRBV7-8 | ASSPGTGMGYT
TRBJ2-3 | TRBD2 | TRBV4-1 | ASSLRLAGVSDTQY
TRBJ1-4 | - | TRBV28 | ASRGWGGSTNEKLF
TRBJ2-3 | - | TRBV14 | ASSQEGSADTQY
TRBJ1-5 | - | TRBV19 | ASTEGVFNQPQH
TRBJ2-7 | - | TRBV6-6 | AISEAASYEQY
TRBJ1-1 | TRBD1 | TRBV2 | ANSTGEATEAF
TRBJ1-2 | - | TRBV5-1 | ASSGTGQNYGYT
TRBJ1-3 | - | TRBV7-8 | ASSLVSRSISGNTIY
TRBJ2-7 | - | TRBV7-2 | ASSSTRRVYEQY
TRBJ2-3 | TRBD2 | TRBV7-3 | ASSSRTSGSSTDTQY
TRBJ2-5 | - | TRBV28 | ASSFSRGVETQY
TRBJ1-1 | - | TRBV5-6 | ASSLVSGEGL
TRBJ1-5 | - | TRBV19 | ASSTDLGTQPQH
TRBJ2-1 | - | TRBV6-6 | ASSLMTSSYNEQF
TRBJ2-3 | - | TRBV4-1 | ASSQRANTQY
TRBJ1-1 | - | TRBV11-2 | ASSLEGIGTEAF
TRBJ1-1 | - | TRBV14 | ASSQGKASEAF
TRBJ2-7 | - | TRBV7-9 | ASSQFGEQY
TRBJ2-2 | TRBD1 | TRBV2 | ASSETGGASGELF
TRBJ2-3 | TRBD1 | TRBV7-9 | ASSHTDRGRDTQY
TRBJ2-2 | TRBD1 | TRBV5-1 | ASSFRVPGQGHGELF
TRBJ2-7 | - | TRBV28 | ASSLSTYEQY
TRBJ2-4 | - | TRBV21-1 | AGFPPLAKNIQY
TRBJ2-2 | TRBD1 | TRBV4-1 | ASSQGDRDTGELF
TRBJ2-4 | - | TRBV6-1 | ASSELTPVNSIQY
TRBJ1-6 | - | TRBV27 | ASSFNPGLSSPLH
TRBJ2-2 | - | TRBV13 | ASSTGRGMAGELF